This T cell receptor (beta chain) stems from a study of spatial heterogeneity in lung cancer. Study summary: A strong correlation was found between TCR transcript counts in tumor regions and a T cell module score derived from matched bulk RNA-seq. General study points: Intratumoral expanded alpha and beta TCR counts were found to track tumor mutation counts.

Many counts were recorded for this clonotype. Its antigen is still unknown. The time point: sample taken at primary tumor resection. The donors were 55 to 80 patients with non-small cell lung cancer that was early-stage and untreated. The CDR3 runs to 14 residues. Germline CDR1 reads SEHNR; CDR2 reads FQNEAQ (reference sequence). J was trimmed by 5 bases and V by 1 base; bases with no gene match: 1. TCRdb ran MiXCR on the 5' RACE reads and lists one entry per CDR3 protein. The data hold about 11,000 distinct CDR3 sequences, with about 12% observed a single time. The receptor was derived from a female donor with early-stage non-small cell lung cancer. This sample comprised lung tumor tissue, obtained at surgery. The chain carries TRBV7-9 and TRBJ1-5, with 8 bases that match TRBD1. The CDR3 here is CASSLGTGYQPQHF. The CDR3 DNA sequence: TGTGCCAGCAGCTTAGGGACAGGGTATCAGCCCCAGCATTTT. The whole variable domain, remainder taken from reference TRBV7-9 and TRBJ1-5, is DTGVSQNPRHKITKRGQNVTFRCDPISEHNRLYWYRQTLGQGPEFLTYFQNEAQLEKSRLLSDRFSAERPKGSFSTLEIQRTEQGDSAMYLCASSLGTGYQPQHFGDGTRLSIL.